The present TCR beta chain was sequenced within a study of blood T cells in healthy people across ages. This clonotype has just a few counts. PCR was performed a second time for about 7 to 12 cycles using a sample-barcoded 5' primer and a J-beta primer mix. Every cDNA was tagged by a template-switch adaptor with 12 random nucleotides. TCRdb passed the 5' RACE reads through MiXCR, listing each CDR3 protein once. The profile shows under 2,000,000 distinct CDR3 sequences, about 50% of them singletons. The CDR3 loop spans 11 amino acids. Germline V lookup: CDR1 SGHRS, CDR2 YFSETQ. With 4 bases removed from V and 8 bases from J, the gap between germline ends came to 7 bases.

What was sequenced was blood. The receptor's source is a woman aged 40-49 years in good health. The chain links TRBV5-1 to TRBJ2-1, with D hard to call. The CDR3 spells CASSPAYEQFF. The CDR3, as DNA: TGCGCCAGCAGCCCGGCCTATGAGCAGTTCTTC.